Shown below are 10 T cell receptor beta chains from a single sample sequenced in a study of T cells in tuberculosis. Sequenced by immunoSEQ multiplex PCR; TCRdb stores in-frame clones only, minus some. The sample holds tens of thousands of clones; 90% to 95% are singletons and the top ten take approximately 7.9%. The sequenced sample consisted of PBMCs. These receptors all come from a donor between 10 and 35 years old with latent tuberculosis or without tuberculosis infection.

This clone appeared once. The gene calls are TRBV5-1 and TRBJ2-1; 8 bases are shared with TRBD2. Germline-derived CDR1 and CDR2 are SGHRS and YFSETQ. V was clipped by 8 bases and J by 6 bases; unmatched bases: 22. The CDR3 is 18 amino acids. This CDR3 is CASFFFRTSFNPPNEQFF. In DNA, the CDR3 is TGCGCCAGTTTTTTCTTTCGGACTAGCTTCAATCCCCCCAATGAGCAGTTCTTC. The full variable domain, in which reference TRBV5-1 and TRBJ2-1 provide the parts outside the CDR3, is KAGVTQTPRYLIKTRGQQVTLSCSPISGHRSVSWYQQTPGQGLQFLFEYFSETQRNKGNFPGRFSGRQFSNSRSEMNVSTLELGDSALYLCASFFFRTSFNPPNEQFFGPGTRLTVL.

Written as DNA, the CDR3 is TGCGCCAGCAGCCAACCTTCATTAACAGGGGGAAGTGAAAAACTGTTTTTT. It yields the protein CASSQPSLTGGSEKLFF. V is TRBV4-1 and J is TRBJ1-4; 8 nucleotides agree with TRBD1. With V trimmed by 2 bases and J by 7 bases, 12 bases remained unmatched. The CDR3 length is 17 residues. Germline lookup yields CDR1 MGHRA and CDR2 YSYEKL.

V is TRBV12-5 and J is TRBJ1-1; D may be TRBD1 (6 bases). Germline V gene lookup returns CDR1 LGHNT and CDR2 FRNRAP. The germline V and J ends were trimmed by 7 bases and 7 bases, with 13 bases remaining between them. The CDR3 sequence is 12 residues long. The CDR3 bases are TGTGCTAGTGCCCAAAGGGGGGGTGAAGCTTTCTTT. This encodes CASAQRGGEAFF.

The chain has TRBV30 and TRBJ2-1; 8 nucleotides align to TRBD1. CDR1 and CDR2 from the germline V gene are GTSNPN and SVGIG (reference sequence). The CDR3 has 14 amino acids. V was pared by 0 bases and J by 8 bases, with 6 bases of the junction left unmatched. The CDR3 DNA reads as TGTGCCTGGAGTGTAGGGGCAGGGGGCCATGAGCAGTTCTTC. Translation: CAWSVGAGGHEQFF.

This chain connects TRBV6-1 to TRBJ1-2; TRBD1 matches 7 bases. J lost 7 bases, V lost 1 base, and 9 bases had no gene match. Germline CDR1 MNHNS, CDR2 SASEGT. This CDR3 has 15 amino acids. CDR3 loop: CASSEGTGSLGGYTF. CDR3 DNA: TGTGCCAGCAGTGAAGGGACAGGCAGTTTGGGTGGCTACACCTTC.

The chain joins TRBV19 to TRBJ2-3; TRBD2 agrees at 8 bases. The CDR3 runs 15 residues. CDR1 and CDR2 from the germline V gene are LNHDA and SQIVND (reference sequence). The ends lost 6 bases at V and 5 bases at J; junction bases unmatched: 10. CDR3 amino acids: CASRVDGGARDTQYF. The CDR3 region has the DNA TGTGCCAGTAGGGTAGACGGGGGGGCAAGAGATACGCAGTATTTT.

CDR3 DNA: TGTGCCAGCTCACTCGGGACTAAAGAGACCCAGTACTTC. Amino acid sequence: CASSLGTKETQYF. This chain uses TRBV18 with TRBJ2-5; 7 nucleotides agree with TRBD2. The length of the CDR3 is 13 residues. Germline V lookup: CDR1 KGHSH, CDR2 LQKENI. V trimming: 4 bases; J trimming: 3 bases; junction bases outside the gene matches: 2. The whole variable domain, remainder taken from reference TRBV18 and TRBJ2-5, is NAGVMQNPRHLVRRRGQEARLRCSPMKGHSHVYWYRQLPEEGLKFMVYLQKENIIDESGMPKERFSAEFPKEGPSILRIQQVVRGDSAAYFCASSLGTKETQYFGPGTRLLVL.

The CDR3 loop is CSYRSSGGLSDTQYF. In nucleotides, the CDR3 is TGCAGCTATAGATCCAGCGGGGGGTTGTCAGATACGCAGTATTTT. The chain links TRBV29-1 to TRBJ2-3; TRBD2 matches at 9 bases. V was clipped by 8 bases and J by 4 bases; unmatched bases: 13. CDR1 SQVTM and CDR2 ANQGSEA come from the germline V gene. The CDR3 length is 15 residues.

The chain carries TRBV18 and TRBJ2-7; tentatively, D is TRBD1 (6 bases). The CDR3 is 14 amino acids. V was shortened by 3 bases and J by 2 bases, with 11 bases between the two germline ends. From germline, CDR1 is KGHSH and CDR2 LQKENI. The CDR3 DNA is TGTGCCAGCTCACCCCGGGCAGGGGCCTACGAGCAGTACTTC. Its protein product is CASSPRAGAYEQYF.

The genes are TRBV6-1 and TRBJ2-3; D remains unclear. V was clipped by 1 base and J by 1 base, with 12 bases between them. In germline, CDR1 is MNHNS, CDR2 SASEGT. This CDR3 region has 16 residues. Here the CDR3 reads CASSEVTSLRTDTQYF. The CDR3 DNA reads as TGTGCCAGCAGTGAAGTCACTTCGTTGCGCACAGATACGCAGTATTTT.